The present entry profiles one T cell receptor (beta chain) with its context. The antigen is not known. The CDR3 is 16 amino acids. V trimming: 0 bases; J trimming: 0 bases; junction bases outside the gene matches: 2. Autoimmune disease history or systemic immunosuppression meant exclusion. The data stem from a study of OX40 agonist ivuxolimab in advanced cancers. Study at large: Ivuxolimab was delivered to patients intravenously every 2 weeks at doses spanning 0.01 to 10 mg/kg. The group had a mean age of 60 years, ranged from roughly 23 to 79, and was around 86% male. General study findings and limits: CD4+ T cells averaged fewer expanded clones than CD8+ T cells.

Sequencing was performed with immunoSEQ multiplex PCR; in TCRdb, only in-frame clones are kept and a portion is missing. The data contain some 86,000 clones, around 91% of them singletons. The source was CD4+ or CD8+ T cells sorted from blood, collected in a trial of the OX40 agonist ivuxolimab. This receptor was taken from an adult with an advanced solid tumor such as melanoma, head and neck, liver or kidney cancer. The gene calls are TRBV23-1 and TRBJ1-1; 9 positions match TRBD1. TRBV23-1 is reported as an ORF; its role is uncertain. CDR3 nucleotide sequence: TGCGCCAGCAGTCAATCCCGGACAGGGGTGAACACTGAAGCTTTCTTT. As protein: CASSQSRTGVNTEAFF.